The clone carrying this T cell receptor beta chain has just a few counts. This sample was included in a study of blood T cell repertoires in COVID-19. Study details: The United States, Italy and Spain provided the acute and convalescent COVID-19 samples.

Cohorts were determined from participant-reported clinical history. Per the study methods: Amplified reference gene primers provided the basis for estimating nucleated cell counts. Here immunoSEQ multiplex PCR was the method, and the copy in TCRdb shows in-frame clones only, minus some. V and J calls and clone size are those listed in that table; D and trimming were worked out from the DNA. This table holds around 160,000 clones, over 75% found once. The specimen sequenced was PBMCs or T cells enriched from blood (not recorded which). This TCR was sampled from a man aged 35-49 years who had recovered from COVID-19.

CDR3 in amino acids: CASNKAGGLNSPLHF. The CDR3 coding sequence is TGTGCCAGCAACAAAGCGGGGGGACTTAATTCACCCCTCCACTTT. This chain connects TRBV14 to TRBJ1-6; possible D gene TRBD1, 5 bases. V lost 7 bases, J lost 6 bases, and 16 bases lay in between. The germline V gene encodes CDR1 SGHDN and CDR2 FVKESK. The CDR3 totals 15 residues.